This T cell receptor beta chain was sequenced during a study of technical replicates of blood from several donors. Trimming removed 1 base from V and 4 bases from J; junction bases left unmatched: 8. The CDR3 has 18 residues. Per the germline V gene, CDR1 is SGHTA and CDR2 is FQGTGA. The data were produced by immunoSEQ multiplex PCR, yet TCRdb's version contains in-frame clones alone and is incomplete. The sample lists around 60,000 clones; 75% to 90% were seen once. Sequencing used PBMCs. The V call is TRBV7-3, the J call TRBJ2-2; 11 bases agree with TRBD2. The receptor comes from a human donor in good health. Some clones in this sample may be carry-over from other donors' samples. Here the CDR3 DNA reads TGTGCCAGCAGCTTAAAGGCTAGCGGGGGGTCATCCACCGGGGAGCTGTTTTTT. The encoded protein is CASSLKASGGSSTGELFF.